Presented here are 9 T cell receptor beta chains from one specimen sequenced in a study of blood T cell repertoires in COVID-19. The data were produced by immunoSEQ multiplex PCR, yet TCRdb's version contains in-frame clones alone and is incomplete. Of about 370,000 clones in the sample, 80% to 90% were seen once. The sample consisted of peripheral blood. These receptors were obtained from a woman aged 25 to 45 with COVID-19, enrolled during active disease.

The chain joins TRBV4-2 to TRBJ2-3; 13 nucleotides align to TRBD2. The CDR3 has 15 residues. V was clipped by 3 bases and J by 6 bases; unmatched bases: 3. Germline CDR1 reads LGHNA; CDR2 reads YNFKEQ. The CDR3, as DNA: TGTGCCAGCAGCCACTGGGGACTAGCGGGGGATACGCAGTATTTT. It codes for CASSHWGLAGDTQYF.

A single count supports this clone. The rearrangement joins TRBV5-4 to TRBJ2-7; tentatively, D is TRBD1 (5 bases). There are 14 residues in the CDR3. V was clipped by 5 bases and J by 1 base, with 13 bases between them. CDR1 is SGHNT, CDR2 YYREEE, per germline (reference sequence). The CDR3 sequence: CASRPDTRSYEQYF. The DNA of the CDR3 is TGTGCCAGCAGACCGGACACCCGTTCCTACGAGCAGTACTTC. The full variable domain, rest sourced from reference TRBV5-4 and TRBJ2-7, is ETGVTQSPTHLIKTRGQQVTLRCSSQSGHNTVSWYQQALGQGPQFIFQYYREEENGRGNFPPRFSGLQFPNYSSELNVNALELDDSALYLCASRPDTRSYEQYFGPGTRLTVT.

The rearrangement links TRBV27 to TRBJ2-7; 10 bases match TRBD2. CDR3 size: 16 residues. The germline CDR1 and CDR2 sequences are MNHEY and SMNVEV (reference sequence). The V and J ends lost 0 bases and 5 bases, in that order; junction bases with no gene match: 7. CDR3 nucleotide sequence: TGTGCCAGCAGTTTATCCGCTAGCGGGAGTTTCCACGAGCAGTACTTC. Its protein is CASSLSASGSFHEQYF.

The chain carries TRBV6-5 and TRBJ2-1, with 11 positions matching TRBD2. The CDR3 is made up of 16 amino acids. Germline assignment: CDR1 MNHEY and CDR2 SVGAGI. The V segment lost 4 bases and the J segment 7 bases; nucleotides outside the gene matches: 9. The DNA for the CDR3 is TGTGCCAGCAGTTTGACTAGCGGGGCTTTGATGAATGAGCAGTTCTTC. This encodes CASSLTSGALMNEQFF.

The CDR3 bases are TGCGCCAGCAGTGAGGACAGTAATTCACCCCTCCACTTT. Protein: CASSEDSNSPLHF. The chain uses TRBV10-1 and TRBJ1-6; possible D gene TRBD1, 5 bases. Trimming left V 2 bases short and J 6 bases short, with 5 bases between. This CDR3 contains 13 residues. Germline V gene lookup returns CDR1 WNHNN and CDR2 SYGVQD (reference sequence).

The V and J genes are TRBV27 and TRBJ2-3; 12 bases are a match to TRBD2. Germline V gene lookup returns CDR1 MNHEY and CDR2 SMNVEV (reference sequence). The CDR3 spans 17 residues. The V gene end was trimmed by 6 bases and the J gene end by 0 bases; junction bases not matched to a gene: 7. CDR3 region: CASRSGTSGFSTDTQYF. For the CDR3, the DNA is TGTGCCAGCAGATCCGGGACTAGCGGGTTTAGCACAGATACGCAGTATTTT.

This chain connects TRBV7-3 to TRBJ2-1; D remains ambiguous. This CDR3 has 16 residues. V gave up 0 bases and J gave up 9 bases, with 18 bases separating them. Germline V gives CDR1 SGHTA, CDR2 FQGTGA. CDR3 DNA: TGTGCCAGCAGCTTAACGCTCGGGTTGACCCACGGTGAGCAGTTCTTC. It codes for CASSLTLGLTHGEQFF.

The rearrangement links TRBV5-1 to TRBJ1-4; 7 positions match TRBD1. This CDR3 region has 20 residues. The germline gives CDR1 SGHRS, CDR2 YFSETQ. V shed 4 bases, J shed 7 bases, and the junction held 25 bases outside the gene matches. As DNA, the CDR3 is TGCGCCAGCAGCACGCAATCCCGGGACAGCACTACACGCCCTTTTGAAAAACTGTTTTTT. Protein sequence: CASSTQSRDSTTRPFEKLFF.

About this clone: Different DNA sequences within this sample yield the same CDR3. V and J are TRBV2 and TRBJ1-5; 7 nucleotides align to TRBD1. The J segment lost 4 bases and the V segment lost 6 bases, leaving 3 bases of the junction unmatched. This CDR3 contains 13 residues. Germline-derived CDR1 and CDR2 are SNHLY and FYNNEI. The CDR3 loop reads CASSGQVNQPQHF. CDR3 in DNA: TGTGCCAGCAGCGGACAGGTTAATCAGCCCCAGCATTTT.